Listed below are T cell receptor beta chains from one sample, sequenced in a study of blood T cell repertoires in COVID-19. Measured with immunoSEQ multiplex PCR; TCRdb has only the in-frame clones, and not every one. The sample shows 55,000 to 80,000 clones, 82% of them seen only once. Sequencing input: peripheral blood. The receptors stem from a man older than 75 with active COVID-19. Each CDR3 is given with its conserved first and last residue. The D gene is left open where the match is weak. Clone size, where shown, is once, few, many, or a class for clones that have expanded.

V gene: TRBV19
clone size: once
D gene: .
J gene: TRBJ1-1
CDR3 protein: CASSIQGLKNTEAFF
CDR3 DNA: TGTGCCAGTAGTATACAGGGCCTAAAGAACACTGAAGCTTTCTTT

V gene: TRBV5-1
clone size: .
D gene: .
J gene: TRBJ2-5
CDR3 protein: CASSPSLNRVETQYF
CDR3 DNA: TGCGCCAGCAGCCCTTCACTAAACAGGGTTGAGACCCAGTACTTC

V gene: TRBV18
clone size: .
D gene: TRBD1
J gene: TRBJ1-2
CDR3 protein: CASSQSRQGRIYGYTF
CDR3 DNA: TGTGCCAGCTCCCAATCACGACAGGGGCGCATATATGGCTACACCTTC

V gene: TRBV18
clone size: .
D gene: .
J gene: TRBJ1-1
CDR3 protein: CASSVADGTEAFF
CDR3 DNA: TGTGCCAGCTCAGTAGCCGACGGGACTGAAGCTTTCTTT

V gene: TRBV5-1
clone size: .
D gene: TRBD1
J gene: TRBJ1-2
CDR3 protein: CASSLDSGTGYGYTF
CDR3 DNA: TGCGCCAGCAGCTTGGATTCCGGGACAGGTTATGGCTACACCTTC

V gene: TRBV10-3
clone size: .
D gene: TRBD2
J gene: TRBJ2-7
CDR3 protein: CAISEPPTGGPSYEQYF
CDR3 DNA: TGTGCCATCAGTGAGCCGCCGACGGGAGGACCATCCTACGAGCAGTACTTC

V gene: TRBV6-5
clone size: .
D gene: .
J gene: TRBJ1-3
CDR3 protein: CASRNHQGPGNTIYF
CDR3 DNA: TGTGCCAGCAGAAACCATCAGGGGCCTGGAAACACCATATATTTT

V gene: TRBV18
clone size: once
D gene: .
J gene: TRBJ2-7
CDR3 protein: CASSEGVGEQYF
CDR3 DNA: TGTGCCAGCTCCGAAGGGGTTGGCGAGCAGTACTTC

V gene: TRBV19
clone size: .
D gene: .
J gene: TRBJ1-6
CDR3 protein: CASTRDISNSPLHF
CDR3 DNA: TGTGCCAGTACCAGGGACATCTCTAATTCACCCCTCCACTTT

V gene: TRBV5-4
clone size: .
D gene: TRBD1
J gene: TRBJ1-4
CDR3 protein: CASSLAPGGSNEKLFF
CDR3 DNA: TGTGCCAGCAGCTTGGCCCCAGGGGGGTCTAATGAAAAACTGTTTTTT

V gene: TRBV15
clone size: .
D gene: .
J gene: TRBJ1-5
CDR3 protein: CATNSYSNQPQHF
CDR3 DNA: TGTGCCACCAATAGTTATAGCAATCAGCCCCAGCATTTT

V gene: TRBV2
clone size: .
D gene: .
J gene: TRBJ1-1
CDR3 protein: CASRDRGGRTEAFF
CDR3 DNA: TGTGCCAGCAGGGATCGGGGAGGGCGGACTGAAGCTTTCTTT

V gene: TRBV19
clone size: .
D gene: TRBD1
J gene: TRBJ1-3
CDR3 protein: CASEDRVGNTIYF
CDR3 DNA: TGTGCCAGCGAGGACAGGGTTGGAAACACCATATATTTT

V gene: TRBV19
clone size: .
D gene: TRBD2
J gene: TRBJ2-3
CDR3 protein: CASETGTSGRVDTQYF
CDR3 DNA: TGTGCCAGTGAAACCGGGACTAGCGGGAGAGTGGATACGCAGTATTTT

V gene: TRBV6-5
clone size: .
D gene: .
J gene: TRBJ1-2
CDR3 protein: CASSYTRNYGYTF
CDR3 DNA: TGTGCCAGCAGTTACACCAGAAACTATGGCTACACCTTC

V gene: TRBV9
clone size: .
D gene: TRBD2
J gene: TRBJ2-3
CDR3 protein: CASSGLAGGWTSTDTQYF
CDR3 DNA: TGTGCCAGCAGCGGCCTAGCGGGGGGGTGGACTAGCACAGATACGCAGTATTTT

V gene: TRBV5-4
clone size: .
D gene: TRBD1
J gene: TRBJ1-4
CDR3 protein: CASSLAQGASNEKLFF
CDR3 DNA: TGTGCCAGCAGCTTGGCGCAGGGGGCCTCTAATGAAAAACTGTTTTTT

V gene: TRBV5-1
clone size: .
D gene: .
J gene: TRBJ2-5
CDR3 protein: CASSLAGETQYF
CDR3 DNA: TGCGCCAGCAGCTTGGCGGGAGAGACCCAGTACTTC

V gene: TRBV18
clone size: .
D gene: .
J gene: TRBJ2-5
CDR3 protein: CASSPGQQETQYF
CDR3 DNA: TGTGCCAGCTCACCGGGACAACAAGAGACCCAGTACTTC

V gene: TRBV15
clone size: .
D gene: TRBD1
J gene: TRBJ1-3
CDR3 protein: CATSTRTGAGNTIYF
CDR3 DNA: TGTGCCACCAGCACGAGGACAGGGGCTGGAAACACCATATATTTT

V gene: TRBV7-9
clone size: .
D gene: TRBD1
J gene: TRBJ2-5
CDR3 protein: CASSLDGDRGGTQYF
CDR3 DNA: TGTGCCAGCAGCTTAGACGGGGACAGGGGCGGGACCCAGTACTTC

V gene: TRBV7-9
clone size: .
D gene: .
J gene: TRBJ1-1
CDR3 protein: CASTYTNTEAFF
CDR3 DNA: TGTGCCAGCACTTACACGAACACTGAAGCTTTCTTT

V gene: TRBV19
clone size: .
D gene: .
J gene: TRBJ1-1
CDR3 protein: CASRNWLNPNTEAFF
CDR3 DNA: TGTGCCAGTAGAAACTGGTTGAATCCAAACACTGAAGCTTTCTTT

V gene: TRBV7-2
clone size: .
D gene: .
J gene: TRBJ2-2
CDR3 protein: CASSLELTTGELFF
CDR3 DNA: TGTGCCAGCAGCTTAGAACTAACCACCGGGGAGCTGTTTTTT

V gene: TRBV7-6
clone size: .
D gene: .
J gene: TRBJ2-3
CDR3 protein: CASSLDRADTQYF
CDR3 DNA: TGTGCCAGCAGCTTAGACAGGGCGGATACGCAGTATTTT

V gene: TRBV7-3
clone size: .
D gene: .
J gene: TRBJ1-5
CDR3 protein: CASSLLWAWDQPQHF
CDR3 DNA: TGTGCCAGCAGCTTACTATGGGCCTGGGATCAGCCCCAGCATTTT

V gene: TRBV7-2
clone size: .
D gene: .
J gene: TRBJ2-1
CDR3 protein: CASTQRAGQNYNEQFF
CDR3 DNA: TGTGCCAGCACCCAGCGGGCGGGACAGAACTACAATGAGCAGTTCTTC

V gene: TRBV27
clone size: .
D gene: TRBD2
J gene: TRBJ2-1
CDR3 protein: CASSLRPLAGNLYNEQFF
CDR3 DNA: TGTGCCAGCAGTTTGCGGCCCCTAGCGGGGAACTTATACAATGAGCAGTTCTTC

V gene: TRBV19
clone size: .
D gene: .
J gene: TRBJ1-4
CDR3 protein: CASSPRTWPTNEKLFF
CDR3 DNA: TGTGCCAGTAGTCCTCGGACATGGCCGACTAATGAAAAACTGTTTTTT

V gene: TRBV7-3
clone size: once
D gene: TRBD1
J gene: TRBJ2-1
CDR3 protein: CASSLGTGSHEQFF
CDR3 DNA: TGTGCCAGCAGCTTAGGGACAGGGTCCCATGAGCAGTTCTTC

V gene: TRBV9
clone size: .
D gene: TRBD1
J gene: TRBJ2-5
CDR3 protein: CASSAGTAPPSETQYF
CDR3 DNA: TGTGCCAGCAGCGCGGGGACAGCTCCTCCCAGCGAGACCCAGTACTTC

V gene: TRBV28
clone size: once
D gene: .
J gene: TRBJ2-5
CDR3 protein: CASSLASTAVRETQYF
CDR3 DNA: TGTGCCAGCAGTTTAGCTTCGACAGCAGTTCGAGAGACCCAGTACTTC